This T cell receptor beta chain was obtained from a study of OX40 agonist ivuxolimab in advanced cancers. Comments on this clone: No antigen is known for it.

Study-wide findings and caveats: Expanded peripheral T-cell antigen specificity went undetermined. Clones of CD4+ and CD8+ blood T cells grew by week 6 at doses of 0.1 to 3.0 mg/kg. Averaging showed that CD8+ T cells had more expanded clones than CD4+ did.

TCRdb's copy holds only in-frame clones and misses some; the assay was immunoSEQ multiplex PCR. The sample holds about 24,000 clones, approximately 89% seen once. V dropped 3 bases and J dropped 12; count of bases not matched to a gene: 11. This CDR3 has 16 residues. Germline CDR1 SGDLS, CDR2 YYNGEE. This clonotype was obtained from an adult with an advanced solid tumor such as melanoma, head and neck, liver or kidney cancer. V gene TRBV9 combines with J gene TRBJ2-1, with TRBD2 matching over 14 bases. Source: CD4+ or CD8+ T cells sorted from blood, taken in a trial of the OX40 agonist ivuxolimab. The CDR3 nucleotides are TGTGCCAGCAGCGCCCCGGGACTAGCGGGAGACCGTGGGCAGTTCTTC. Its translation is CASSAPGLAGDRGQFF.